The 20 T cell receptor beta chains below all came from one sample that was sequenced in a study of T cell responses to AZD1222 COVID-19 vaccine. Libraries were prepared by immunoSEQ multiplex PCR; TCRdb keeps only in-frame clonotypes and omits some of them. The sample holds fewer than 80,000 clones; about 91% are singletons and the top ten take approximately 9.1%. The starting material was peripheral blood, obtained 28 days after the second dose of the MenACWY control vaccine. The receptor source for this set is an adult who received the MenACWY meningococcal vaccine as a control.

This CDR3 is CASSSAGLAVPETQYF. CDR3 nucleotide sequence: TGTGCCAGCAGTTCCGCGGGACTAGCGGTCCCAGAGACCCAGTACTTC. V gene TRBV28 combines with J gene TRBJ2-5, with 11 bases that match TRBD2. CDR3 size: 16 residues. Trimming cost V 4 bases and J 4 bases; bases outside gene matches: 8. Germline V gene data show CDR1 as MDHEN and CDR2 as SYDVKM. Combining the CDR3 with reference TRBV28 and TRBJ2-5 gives the whole variable domain DVKVTQSSRYLVKRTGEKVFLECVQDMDHENMFWYRQDPGLGLRLIYFSYDVKMKEKGDIPEGYSVSREKKERFSLILESASTNQTSMYLCASSSAGLAVPETQYFGPGTRLLVL.

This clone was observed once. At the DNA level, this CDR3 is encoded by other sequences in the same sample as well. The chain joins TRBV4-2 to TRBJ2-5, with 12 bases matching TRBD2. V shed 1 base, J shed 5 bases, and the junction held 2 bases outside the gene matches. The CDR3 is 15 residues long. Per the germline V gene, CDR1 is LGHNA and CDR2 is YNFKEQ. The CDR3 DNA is TGTGCCAGCAGCCAAGCTAGCGGGGGGGTGGAGACCCAGTACTTC. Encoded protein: CASSQASGGVETQYF.

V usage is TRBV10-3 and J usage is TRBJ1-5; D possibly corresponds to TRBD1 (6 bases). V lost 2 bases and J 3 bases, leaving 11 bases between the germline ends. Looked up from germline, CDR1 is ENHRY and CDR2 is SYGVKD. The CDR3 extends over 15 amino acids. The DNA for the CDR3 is TGTGCCATCAGTGAGGATGACAGGTCCAATCAGCCCCAGCATTTT. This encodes CAISEDDRSNQPQHF.

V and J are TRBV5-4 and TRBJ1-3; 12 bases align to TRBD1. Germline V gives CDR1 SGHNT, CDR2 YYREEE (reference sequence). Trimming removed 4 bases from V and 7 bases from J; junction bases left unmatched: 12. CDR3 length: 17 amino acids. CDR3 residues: CASSIRRPGTGGNTIYF. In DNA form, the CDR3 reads TGTGCCAGCAGCATCCGCCGTCCCGGGACAGGGGGCAACACCATATATTTT. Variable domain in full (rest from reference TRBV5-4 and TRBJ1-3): ETGVTQSPTHLIKTRGQQVTLRCSSQSGHNTVSWYQQALGQGPQFIFQYYREEENGRGNFPPRFSGLQFPNYSSELNVNALELDDSALYLCASSIRRPGTGGNTIYFGEGSWLTVV.

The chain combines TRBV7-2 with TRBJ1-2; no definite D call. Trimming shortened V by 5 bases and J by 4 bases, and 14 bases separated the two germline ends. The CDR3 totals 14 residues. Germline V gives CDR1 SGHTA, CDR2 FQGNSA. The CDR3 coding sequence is TGTGCCAGCAGCCCCACCGGGTCTTTCTATGGCTACACCTTC. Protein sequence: CASSPTGSFYGYTF.

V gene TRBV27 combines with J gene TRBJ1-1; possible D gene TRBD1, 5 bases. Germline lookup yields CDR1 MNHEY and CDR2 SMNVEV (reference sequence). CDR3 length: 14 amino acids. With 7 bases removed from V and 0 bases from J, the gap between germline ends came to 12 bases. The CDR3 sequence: CASTSGALNTEAFF. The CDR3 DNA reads TGTGCCAGCACCTCCGGGGCATTGAACACTGAAGCTTTCTTT.

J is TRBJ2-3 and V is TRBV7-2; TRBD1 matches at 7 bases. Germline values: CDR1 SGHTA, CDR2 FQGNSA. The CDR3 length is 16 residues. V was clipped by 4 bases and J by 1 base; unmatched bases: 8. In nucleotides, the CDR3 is TGTGCCAGCAGCTACCGACAGGGCGAAGGCACAGATACGCAGTATTTT. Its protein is CASSYRQGEGTDTQYF. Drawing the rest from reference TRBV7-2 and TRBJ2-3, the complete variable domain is GAGVSQSPSNKVTEKGKDVELRCDPISGHTALYWYRQSLGQGLEFLIYFQGNSAPDKSGLPSDRFSAERTGGSVSTLTIQRTQQEDSAVYLCASSYRQGEGTDTQYFGPGTRLTVL.

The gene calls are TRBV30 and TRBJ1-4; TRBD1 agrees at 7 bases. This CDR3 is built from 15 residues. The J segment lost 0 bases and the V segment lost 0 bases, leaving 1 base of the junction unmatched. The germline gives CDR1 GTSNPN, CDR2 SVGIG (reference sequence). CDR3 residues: CAWSVTGATNEKLFF. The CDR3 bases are TGTGCCTGGAGTGTCACAGGGGCAACTAATGAAAAACTGTTTTTT.

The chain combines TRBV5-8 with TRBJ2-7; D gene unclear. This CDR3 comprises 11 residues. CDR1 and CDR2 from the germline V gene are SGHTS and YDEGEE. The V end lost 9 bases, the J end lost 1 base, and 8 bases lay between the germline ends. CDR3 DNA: TGTGCCACCGGGCTTTCCTACGAGCAGTACTTC. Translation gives CATGLSYEQYF.

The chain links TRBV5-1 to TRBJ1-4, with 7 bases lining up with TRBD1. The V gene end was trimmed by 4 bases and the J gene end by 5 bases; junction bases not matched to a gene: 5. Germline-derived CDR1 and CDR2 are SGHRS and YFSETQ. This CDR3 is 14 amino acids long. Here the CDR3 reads CASSLGTANEKLFF. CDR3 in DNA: TGCGCCAGCAGCCTAGGGACAGCGAATGAAAAACTGTTTTTT. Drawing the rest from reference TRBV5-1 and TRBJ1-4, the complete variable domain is KAGVTQTPRYLIKTRGQQVTLSCSPISGHRSVSWYQQTPGQGLQFLFEYFSETQRNKGNFPGRFSGRQFSNSRSEMNVSTLELGDSALYLCASSLGTANEKLFFGSGTQLSVL.

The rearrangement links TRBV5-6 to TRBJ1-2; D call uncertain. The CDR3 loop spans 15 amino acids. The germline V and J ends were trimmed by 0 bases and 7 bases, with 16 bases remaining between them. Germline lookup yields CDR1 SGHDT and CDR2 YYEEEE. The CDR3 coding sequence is TGTGCCAGCAGCTTGGGCCCAACCGGGTTTTCTGGCTACACCTTC. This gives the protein CASSLGPTGFSGYTF.

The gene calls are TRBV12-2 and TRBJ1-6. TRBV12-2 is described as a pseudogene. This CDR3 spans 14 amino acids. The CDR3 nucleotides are TGTGCAAGTCGCTTTCCTCGGTGGGATTCACCCCTCCACTTT. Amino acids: CASRFPRWDSPLHF.

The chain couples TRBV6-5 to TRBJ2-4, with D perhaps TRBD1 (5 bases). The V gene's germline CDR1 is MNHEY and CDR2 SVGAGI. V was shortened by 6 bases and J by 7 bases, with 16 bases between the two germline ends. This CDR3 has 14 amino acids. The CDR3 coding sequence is TGTGCCAGCAGCCTCGATATCAACAGGAACATTCAGTACTTC. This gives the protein CASSLDINRNIQYF.

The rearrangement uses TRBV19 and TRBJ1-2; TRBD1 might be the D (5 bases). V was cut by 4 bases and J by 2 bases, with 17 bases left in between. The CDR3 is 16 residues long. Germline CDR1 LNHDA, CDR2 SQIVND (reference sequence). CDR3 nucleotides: TGTGCCAGTAGTACAGCGGGACGGTACAGAAACTATGGCTACACCTTC. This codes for CASSTAGRYRNYGYTF.

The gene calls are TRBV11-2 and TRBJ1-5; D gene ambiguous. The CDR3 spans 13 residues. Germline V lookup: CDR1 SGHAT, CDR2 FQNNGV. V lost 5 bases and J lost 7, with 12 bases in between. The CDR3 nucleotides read TGTGCCAGCAGCCCGAGGGATGGACAGCCCCAGCATTTT. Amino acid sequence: CASSPRDGQPQHF.

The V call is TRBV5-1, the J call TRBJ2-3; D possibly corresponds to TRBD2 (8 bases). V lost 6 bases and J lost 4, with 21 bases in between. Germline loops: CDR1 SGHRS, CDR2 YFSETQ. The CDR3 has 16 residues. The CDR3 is CASNVAGRGPADTQYF. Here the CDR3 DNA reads TGCGCCAGCAACGTGGCCGGGAGGGGGCCCGCAGATACGCAGTATTTT.

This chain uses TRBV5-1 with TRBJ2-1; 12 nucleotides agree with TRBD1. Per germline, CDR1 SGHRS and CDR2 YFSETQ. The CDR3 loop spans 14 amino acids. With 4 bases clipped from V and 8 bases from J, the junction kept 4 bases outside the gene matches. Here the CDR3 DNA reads TGCGCCAGCAGCCCGGGACAGGGGGCCCATGAGCAGTTCTTC. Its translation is CASSPGQGAHEQFF.

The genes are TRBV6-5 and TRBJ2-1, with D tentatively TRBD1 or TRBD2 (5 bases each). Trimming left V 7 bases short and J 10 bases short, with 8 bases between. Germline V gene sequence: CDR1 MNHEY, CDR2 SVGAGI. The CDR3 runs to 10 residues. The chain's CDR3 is CASKGTEQFF. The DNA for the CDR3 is TGTGCCAGCAAGGGGACGGAGCAGTTCTTC.

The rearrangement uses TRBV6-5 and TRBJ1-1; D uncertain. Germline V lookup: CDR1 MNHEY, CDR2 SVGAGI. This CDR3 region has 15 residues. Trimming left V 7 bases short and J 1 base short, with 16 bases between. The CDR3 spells CASIPGDGRNTEAFF. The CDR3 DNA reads TGTGCCAGCATTCCCGGGGATGGGAGGAACACTGAAGCTTTCTTT.

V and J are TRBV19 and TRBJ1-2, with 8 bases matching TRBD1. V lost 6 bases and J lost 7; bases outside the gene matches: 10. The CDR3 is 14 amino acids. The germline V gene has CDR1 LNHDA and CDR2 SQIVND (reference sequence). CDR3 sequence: CASRDGRRGLGYTF. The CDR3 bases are TGTGCCAGTAGGGACGGACGCAGGGGGCTTGGCTACACCTTC.